One and the same sample provided the 20 T cell receptor beta chains below, sequenced in a study of T-cell reconstitution after alpha-beta-depleted transplantation in children. Molecular barcoding with unique molecular identifiers was used for the TCRbeta library. TCRdb re-called the PCR reads through MiXCR, storing one row per CDR3 protein. The sample has 85,000 to 120,000 distinct CDR3 sequences; about 6% are singletons. The specimen comprised PBMCs, mostly from graft donor cells, sampled 60 days after TCRalphabeta/CD19-depleted stem cell transplant. These receptors came from a female patient aged 2-15 years who had a stem cell transplant for Fanconi anemia, so the T cells may come from the graft donor.

This clonotype showed up many times. V is TRBV20-1 and J is TRBJ1-5; TRBD1 is a possible D gene (6 bases). V was shortened by 3 bases and J by 7 bases, with 16 bases between the two germline ends. Germline CDR1 DFQATT, CDR2 SNEGSKA (reference sequence). The CDR3 consists of 14 residues. In DNA, the CDR3 is TGCAGTGCTAGGATTACAGGGAAGGAGCAGCCCCAGCATTTT. Translated: CSARITGKEQPQHF.

This clonotype was picked up a small number of times. The chain has TRBV5-6 and TRBJ2-1, with D perhaps TRBD2 (6 bases). Trimming took 2 bases from V and 0 from J, leaving 15 bases between them. The germline V gene encodes CDR1 SGHDT and CDR2 YYEEEE. This CDR3 has 17 amino acids. In nucleotides, the CDR3 is TGTGCCAGCAGCTTTAGGACTATACGAAGCTCCTACAATGAGCAGTTCTTC. Amino acid sequence: CASSFRTIRSSYNEQFF.

This clonotype appeared many times. The chain uses TRBV7-3 and TRBJ2-7, with a tentative D call TRBD2 (6 bases). CDR3 length equals 13 residues. Germline V CDR1 and CDR2: SGHTA, FQGTGA. Trimming removed 0 bases from V and 6 bases from J, with 9 bases in between. The CDR3 DNA reads TGTGCCAGCAGCTTAACACTAGCAAGCGAGCAGTACTTC. It specifies CASSLTLASEQYF. The whole variable domain, remainder taken from reference TRBV7-3 and TRBJ2-7, is GAGVSQTPSNKVTEKGKYVELRCDPISGHTALYWYRQSLGQGPEFLIYFQGTGAADDSGLPNDRFFAVRPEGSVSTLKIQRTERGDSAVYLCASSLTLASEQYFGPGTRLTVT.

In its sample, this clonotype was seen many times. The chain recombines TRBV28 with TRBJ1-1; D might be TRBD1 (5 bases). Trimming took off 5 bases at V and 1 base at J, with 11 bases between the two ends. The CDR3 contains 14 residues. CDR1 and CDR2 from the germline V gene are MDHEN and SYDVKM. CDR3 sequence reads: CASSQQVENTEAFF. CDR3 nucleotides: TGTGCCAGCAGTCAACAGGTCGAGAACACTGAAGCTTTCTTT.

This clonotype was observed at least ten times. The rearrangement joins TRBV20-1 to TRBJ2-1; 11 bases agree with TRBD2. Germline V CDR1 and CDR2: DFQATT, SNEGSKA (reference sequence). CDR3 length: 15 amino acids. V was clipped by 6 bases and J by 2 bases; unmatched bases: 6. This CDR3 reads CSALGTSGPYNEQFF. CDR3 DNA: TGCAGTGCCCTTGGGACTAGCGGTCCCTACAATGAGCAGTTCTTC.

This clonotype was picked up many times. Here the CDR3 reads CSAWTSERGDNEQFF. As DNA, the CDR3 is TGCAGTGCTTGGACTAGCGAAAGGGGGGACAATGAGCAGTTCTTC. The chain is built from TRBV20-1 and TRBJ2-1, with 9 bases that match TRBD2. This CDR3 spans 15 amino acids. V shed 5 bases and J 5 bases; nucleotides not matched to a gene: 10. CDR1 is DFQATT, CDR2 SNEGSKA, per germline (reference sequence).

The chain couples TRBV12-3 or TRBV12-4 to TRBJ2-2; 9 nucleotides line up with TRBD1. V trimming: 3 bases; J trimming: 4 bases; junction bases outside the gene matches: 6. The CDR3 is 16 amino acids. CDR3 coding DNA: TGTGCCAGCAGTTTTCCCACAGGGGGCGGCACCGGGGAGCTGTTTTTT. It encodes CASSFPTGGGTGELFF.

This clonotype showed up just a few times. The chain links TRBV28 to TRBJ2-7; 12 bases line up with TRBD1. Germline V CDR1 and CDR2: MDHEN, SYDVKM. This CDR3 is 15 amino acids long. J lost 2 bases, V lost 10 bases, and 9 bases had no gene match. The DNA for the CDR3 is TGTGCCATTCTTCCAGGGACAGGGGGCGCCTACGAGCAGTACTTC. This gives the protein CAILPGTGGAYEQYF.

This clonotype was observed many times. The V and J genes are TRBV10-3 and TRBJ2-7, with 7 bases matching TRBD2. Unmatched junction bases numbered 1, after V lost 0 bases and J lost 2 bases. Germline V lookup: CDR1 ENHRY, CDR2 SYGVKD. The CDR3 sequence is 14 residues long. The CDR3 spells CAISESGTTYEQYF. Here the CDR3 DNA reads TGTGCCATCAGTGAGTCAGGGACTACCTACGAGCAGTACTTC.

The chain couples TRBV19 to TRBJ2-1, with 12 bases matching TRBD2. Per the germline V gene, CDR1 is LNHDA and CDR2 is SQIVND (reference sequence). J gave up 5 bases and V 9 bases, and 8 bases lay outside the gene matches. The CDR3 sequence is 15 residues long. The CDR3 loop is CASAGTSGWDNEQFF. The CDR3 DNA sequence: TGTGCCAGCGCCGGGACTAGCGGGTGGGACAATGAGCAGTTCTTC. The full variable domain, its missing parts supplied by reference TRBV19 and TRBJ2-1, is DGGITQSPKYLFRKEGQNVTLSCEQNLNHDAMYWYRQDPGQGLRLIYYSQIVNDFQKGDIAEGYSVSREKKESFPLTVTSAQKNPTAFYLCASAGTSGWDNEQFFGPGTRLTVL.

This clonotype occurred many times. V and J are TRBV12-3 or TRBV12-4 and TRBJ1-5, with D possibly being TRBD1 (6 bases). This CDR3 has 14 amino acids. The V and J ends lost 8 bases and 7 bases respectively, with 18 bases between them. The CDR3 DNA is TGTGCCAGCGGCTTCACAGGGTTGGGGCAGCCCCAGCATTTT. Its translation is CASGFTGLGQPQHF.

As for this clonotype: A read error may be the cause here, since a much bigger clone is one base away. J is TRBJ2-2 and V is TRBV24-1; 7 bases are shared with TRBD1. The CDR3 runs to 16 residues. CDR1 is KGHDR and CDR2 is SFDVKD in the germline V gene. Here the CDR3 reads CATSDHRGPHTGQLFF. Here the CDR3 DNA reads TGTGCCACCAGTGATCATAGGGGGCCGCACACCGGGCAGCTGTTTTTT.

This clonotype was observed many times. The rearrangement joins TRBV20-1 to TRBJ2-7, with D possibly matching TRBD1 (5 bases). The CDR3 sequence is 12 residues long. Germline CDR1 and CDR2: DFQATT and SNEGSKA (reference sequence). Deletions cut 2 bases from V and 4 bases from J, with 9 bases between. CDR3 nucleotides: TGCAGTGCTAGAATCTACAGGTACGAGCAGTACTTC. It specifies CSARIYRYEQYF.

The genes are TRBV2 and TRBJ2-7; D ambiguous. The CDR3 is 12 residues long. Between the trimmed V and J ends, which lost 7 bases and 0 bases, there was a span of 7 bases. CDR1 SNHLY and CDR2 FYNNEI come from the germline V gene. The CDR3: CASTISSYEQYF. CDR3 DNA sequence: TGTGCCAGCACCATTTCCTCCTACGAGCAGTACTTC.

The chain carries TRBV6-5 and TRBJ2-4; 9 bases match TRBD1. Unmatched junction bases numbered 4, after V lost 2 bases and J lost 5 bases. This CDR3 is built from 15 residues. Germline assignment: CDR1 MNHEY and CDR2 SVGAGI. The CDR3 sequence is CASSYLGQGQNIQYF. CDR3 in DNA: TGTGCCAGCAGTTACCTGGGACAGGGCCAAAACATTCAGTACTTC.

This chain links TRBV6-1 with TRBJ1-1; 7 bases are shared with TRBD1. V gave up 6 bases and J gave up 1 base; unmatched junction bases: 8. The germline CDR1 and CDR2 sequences are MNHNS and SASEGT. The CDR3 is made up of 15 amino acids. CDR3 sequence reads: CASSRSGTANTEAFF. CDR3 in DNA: TGTGCCAGCAGCCGCTCCGGGACAGCGAACACTGAAGCTTTCTTT.

This clonotype came up a few times. Written as DNA, the CDR3 is TGTGCCAGCAGTTACCTCATAACAGGGGTTGAGTATTCACCCCTCCACTTT. Encoded protein: CASSYLITGVEYSPLHF. The J gene is TRBJ1-6, the V gene TRBV6-2 or TRBV6-3; 7 positions agree with TRBD1. The CDR3 consists of 17 residues. V shed 2 bases and J 8 bases; nucleotides not matched to a gene: 12. Germline V lookup: CDR1 MNHEY, CDR2 SVGEGT.

This clonotype was recorded at least ten times. The rearrangement joins TRBV29-1 to TRBJ2-5, with TRBD1 identical over 8 bases. Germline CDR1 and CDR2: SQVTM and ANQGSEA. The CDR3 is 16 residues long. The CDR3 DNA sequence: TGCAGAATCAAAATACTACAGGGGGGCCCTAGAGAGACCCAGTACTTC. This sequence encodes CRIKILQGGPRETQYF.

This clonotype was counted at least ten times. The chain uses TRBV5-1 and TRBJ2-1, with 11 bases identical to TRBD2. Germline loops: CDR1 SGHRS, CDR2 YFSETQ. There are 21 residues in the CDR3. V shed 0 bases and J 1 base; nucleotides not matched to a gene: 15. CDR3 sequence reads: CASSLVFRGGLAVPSYNEQFF. As DNA, the CDR3 is TGCGCCAGCAGCTTGGTGTTTCGGGGGGGACTAGCGGTGCCTTCCTACAATGAGCAGTTCTTC.

This clonotype has only a few counts. The V gene is TRBV7-2, the J gene TRBJ2-3, with D maybe TRBD2 (6 bases). V was shortened by 2 bases and J by 5 bases, with 20 bases between the two germline ends. The CDR3 runs 17 residues. Per the germline V gene, CDR1 is SGHTA and CDR2 is FQGNSA. This CDR3 reads CASSLQGWTSGGDTQYF. DNA of the CDR3: TGTGCCAGCAGCTTACAGGGTTGGACTTCCGGGGGAGATACGCAGTATTTT.